Listed here are 14 T cell receptor beta chains from one sample, sequenced in a study of blood T cell repertoires in COVID-19. The repertoire was sequenced with immunoSEQ multiplex PCR; TCRdb's copy has only in-frame clones and lacks some. The sample consists of 270,000 or so clones, 85% of them appearing once. The sequenced material came from peripheral blood. The receptors stem from a human donor in a cohort sampled during active COVID-19.

V and J are TRBV25-1 and TRBJ1-3; no reliable D call. V was clipped by 2 bases and J by 4 bases, with 9 bases between them. CDR1 MGHDK and CDR2 SYGVNS come from the germline V gene. The CDR3 is 14 amino acids. DNA of the CDR3: TGTGCCAGCAGTGAAGGTACAGTCGGAAACACCATATATTTT. This sequence encodes CASSEGTVGNTIYF.

The J gene is TRBJ2-5, the V gene TRBV19, with 9 bases identical to TRBD1. CDR1 is LNHDA, CDR2 SQIVND, per germline (reference sequence). With V trimmed by 4 bases and J by 7 bases, 10 bases remained unmatched. CDR3 length: 15 residues. Written as DNA, the CDR3 is TGTGCCAGTAGTAAGGTGGGACAGGGACAGGTGACCCAGTACTTC. Its translation is CASSKVGQGQVTQYF.

On this clone itself: Other DNA sequences in the same sample also yield this CDR3. The chain recombines TRBV5-1 with TRBJ2-3; 8 bases map to TRBD1. The ends lost 4 bases at V and 5 bases at J; junction bases unmatched: 6. The CDR3 extends over 14 amino acids. Germline CDR1 is SGHRS and CDR2 is YFSETQ. CDR3 DNA sequence: TGCGCCAGCAGCCTCGGACAGGGTGGAGATACGCAGTATTTT. The encoded protein is CASSLGQGGDTQYF.

This chain links TRBV18 with TRBJ1-2, with D possibly matching TRBD1 (5 bases). With 0 bases removed from V and 4 bases from J, the gap between germline ends came to 12 bases. This CDR3 has 15 amino acids. The V gene's germline CDR1 is KGHSH and CDR2 LQKENI. The CDR3 region is CASSPPQGETYGYTF. The CDR3, as DNA: TGTGCCAGCTCACCACCCCAGGGTGAAACCTATGGCTACACCTTC.

This clone has only a few counts. The chain has TRBV2 and TRBJ1-5, with D perhaps TRBD1 (5 bases). The CDR3 consists of 13 residues. V was trimmed by 3 bases and J by 2 bases, leaving 5 bases between them. Germline V gene lookup returns CDR1 SNHLY and CDR2 FYNNEI. CDR3 sequence (DNA): TGTGCCAGCAGTGACAGGGGCAATCAGCCCCAGCATTTT. Encoded protein: CASSDRGNQPQHF. Full variable domain (outside the CDR3, taken from reference TRBV2 and TRBJ1-5): EPEVTQTPSHQVTQMGQEVILRCVPISNHLYFYWYRQILGQKVEFLVSFYNNEISEKSEIFDDQFSVERPDGSNFTLKIRSTKLEDSAMYFCASSDRGNQPQHFGDGTRLSIL.

This chain connects TRBV3-1 (or the pseudogene TRBV3-2) to TRBJ2-3; 14 bases align to TRBD2. The CDR3 spans 20 residues. J gave up 3 bases and V 0 bases, and 11 bases lay outside the gene matches. CDR1 and CDR2 (germline): LGHDT, YNNKEL (reference sequence). CDR3 sequence reads: CASSQDTGTSGSFGTDTQYF. DNA for the CDR3: TGTGCCAGCAGCCAAGACACCGGGACTAGCGGGAGTTTTGGGACAGATACGCAGTATTTT.

With respect to this clone: The sample has other DNA sequences that encode this CDR3 too. The chain uses TRBV6-5 and TRBJ1-1; D not resolved. Germline V gene data show CDR1 as MNHEY and CDR2 as SVGAGI. V lost 6 bases and J lost 7, with 9 bases in between. CDR3 size: 11 residues. CDR3 sequence: CASRPTGEAFF. In nucleotides, the CDR3 is TGTGCCAGCAGGCCTACGGGTGAAGCTTTCTTT.

V usage is TRBV5-8 and J usage is TRBJ2-3, with D perhaps matching TRBD2 (6 bases). CDR3 size: 14 residues. Germline loops: CDR1 SGHTS, CDR2 YDEGEE. V lost 5 bases and J 8 bases, leaving 18 bases between the germline ends. The DNA of the CDR3 is TGTGCCAGCAGGGGCGGCTCGGGGGAGGTTACGCAGTATTTT. It translates to CASRGGSGEVTQYF.

The V gene is TRBV7-2, the J gene TRBJ2-7; 9 bases are a match to TRBD1. Germline values: CDR1 SGHTA, CDR2 FQGNSA. The ends lost 2 bases at V and 11 bases at J; junction bases unmatched: 16. CDR3 length equals 16 residues. This CDR3 reads CASSLNSLGQGISKYF. CDR3 nucleotide sequence: TGTGCCAGCAGCTTAAACAGCCTGGGACAGGGTATCAGCAAGTACTTC.

The chain couples TRBV6-5 to TRBJ2-7; TRBD2 aligns across 13 bases. Looked up from germline, CDR1 is MNHEY and CDR2 is SVGAGI. The CDR3 consists of 14 residues. The junction had 3 bases not matched to a gene; V was cut back by 6 bases and J by 4 bases. For the CDR3, the DNA is TGTGCCAGCAGAGAGACTAGCGGGAGGTACGAGCAGTACTTC. Protein sequence: CASRETSGRYEQYF.

The chain employs TRBV5-5 and TRBJ2-2; TRBD1 agrees at 7 bases. The CDR3 has 16 residues. The V segment lost 7 bases and the J segment 5 bases; nucleotides outside the gene matches: 14. Germline V gene data show CDR1 as SGHKS and CDR2 as YYEKEE (reference sequence). CDR3 amino acids: CASGHYGDSLTGELFF. Written as DNA, the CDR3 is TGTGCCAGCGGGCATTACGGGGACAGCTTAACCGGGGAGCTGTTTTTT.

This clone turned up a few times. This CDR3 is also generated by other DNA sequences in the sample. J is TRBJ1-1 and V is TRBV27, with D perhaps TRBD1 (5 bases). V shed 6 bases and J shed 0 bases, with 11 bases lying between them. Germline V lookup: CDR1 MNHEY, CDR2 SMNVEV (reference sequence). This CDR3 is built from 14 residues. CDR3 nucleotide sequence: TGTGCCAGCAGCCTCGGGGGACTGAACACTGAAGCTTTCTTT. This sequence encodes CASSLGGLNTEAFF.

As DNA, the CDR3 is TGTGCCAGCAGCCCAATGGGGGGATCCTACAATGAGCAGTTCTTC. As protein: CASSPMGGSYNEQFF. This chain connects TRBV7-9 to TRBJ2-1; weak D call: TRBD2 (6 bases). V was pared by 5 bases and J by 1 base, with 12 bases between. The CDR3 is 15 amino acids. Looked up from germline, CDR1 is SEHNR and CDR2 is FQNEAQ (reference sequence).

The chain uses TRBV5-1 and TRBJ2-1, with D perhaps TRBD2 (5 bases). The CDR3 has 13 residues. V was shortened by 0 bases and J by 6 bases, with 7 bases between the two germline ends. Germline V lookup: CDR1 SGHRS, CDR2 YFSETQ. For the CDR3, the DNA is TGCGCCAGCAGCTTGGCCGGGATCAATGAGCAGTTCTTC. Translating it yields CASSLAGINEQFF.